Listed here are 21 T cell receptor beta chains from one sample, sequenced in a study of CD4 and CD8 cells across lung adenocarcinoma regions. TCRdb independently ran MiXCR on the PCR reads; one entry per CDR3 protein. The sample includes around 20,000 distinct CDR3 sequences, approximately 52% of them seen just once. Sequenced material: CD8+ T cells from the center of a lung tumor. These receptors came from a female donor with lung adenocarcinoma. The CD4 and CD8 labels of this study may be unreliable.

For this clonotype: At one boundary the junction diverges from the germline segment, which might be a read error. The chain links TRBV7-2 to TRBJ2-2; D might be TRBD1 (6 bases). CDR1 is SGHTA, CDR2 FQGNSA, per germline. This CDR3 region has 15 residues. In DNA, the CDR3 is TGTGCCCGGAGCCTCCAGGGTGGGTGCACAGGGACGCTGTATTTT. This codes for CARSLQGGCTGTLYF. The full variable domain, rest sourced from reference TRBV7-2 and TRBJ2-2, is GAGVSQSPSNKVTEKGKDVELRCDPISGHTALYWYRQSLGQGLEFLIYFQGNSAPDKSGLPSDRFSAERTGGSVSTLTIQRTQQEDSAVYLCARSLQGGCTGTLYFGEGSRLTVL.

The table lists this clonotype with a count of one. This rearrangement joins TRBV7-2 to TRBJ2-1; D remains ambiguous. The end of the DNA fits TRBJ2-2 better, so the J call may be wrong. Germline V CDR1 and CDR2: SGHTA, FQGNSA. CDR3 size: 12 residues. The CDR3 DNA reads as TGTGCCAGCAGCTTAGATATCGATGAGCTGTTTTTT. Its protein is CASSLDIDELFF.

This clonotype was seen ten or more times. This chain uses TRBV6-5 with TRBJ2-3; no clear D. Germline V lookup: CDR1 MNHEY, CDR2 SVGAGI. The V and J ends lost 0 bases and 5 bases respectively, with 0 bases between them. There are 11 residues in the CDR3. The DNA of the CDR3 is TGTGCCAGCAGTTACTCAGATACGCAGTATTTT. This sequence encodes CASSYSDTQYF.

This clonotype was counted a few times. V usage is TRBV14 and J usage is TRBJ2-3; D is uncertain. V was shortened by 3 bases and J by 7 bases, with 2 bases between the two germline ends. From germline, CDR1 is SGHDN and CDR2 FVKESK. This CDR3 is built from 10 residues. CDR3 loop: CASSHYTQYF. The CDR3 DNA reads as TGTGCCAGCAGCCACTATACGCAGTATTTT.

The V and J genes are TRBV6-1 and TRBJ1-5; the D is unclear. The CDR3 runs to 11 residues. Trimming shortened V by 7 bases and J by 1 base, and 2 bases separated the two germline ends. Germline V gives CDR1 MNHNS, CDR2 SASEGT. The CDR3 bases are TGTGCCAGCAACAGCAATCAGCCCCAGCATTTT. It specifies CASNSNQPQHF.

By sample fraction, this clonotype is medium-sized. The chain is built from TRBV6-1 and TRBJ1-4, with D hard to call. Germline V gives CDR1 MNHNS, CDR2 SASEGT. V was shortened by 7 bases and J by 7 bases, with 10 bases between the two germline ends. The CDR3 is 12 residues long. The CDR3 DNA is TGTGCCAGCAATCTCCTCGGTGAAAAACTGTTTTTT. It yields the protein CASNLLGEKLFF.

The CDR3 DNA follows: TGCGCCAGCAGCTTGAAGGGGCAGGGAAGTTCACCCCTCCACTTT. Translated, it gives CASSLKGQGSSPLHF. The genes are TRBV5-1 and TRBJ1-6; tentative D call: TRBD1 (5 bases). Germline V lookup: CDR1 SGHRS, CDR2 YFSETQ. V gave up 1 base and J gave up 9 bases, with 14 bases separating them. This CDR3 has 15 residues.

Sample share makes this clonotype medium-sized. The chain combines TRBV10-1 with TRBJ2-1; D gene unclear. The CDR3 sequence is 14 residues long. Germline V lookup: CDR1 WNHNN, CDR2 SYGVQD (reference sequence). V lost 3 bases to trimming and J lost 0 bases, with 6 bases between them. The CDR3 region has the DNA TGCGCCAGCAGTGAACGACTCTCCTACAATGAGCAGTTCTTC. Its protein product is CASSERLSYNEQFF.

The gene calls are TRBV27 and TRBJ2-3, with D possibly matching TRBD2 (6 bases). The J call is doubtful: the DNA matches TRBJ2-7 better. Germline V gene sequence: CDR1 MNHEY, CDR2 SMNVEV (reference sequence). The CDR3 spans 13 residues. CDR3 coding DNA: TGTGCCAGGGGCCTACTAGCCACAGATACGCAGTACTTC. Amino acids: CARGLLATDTQYF.

Worth noting for this clonotype: One end of the junction varies from germline; a read error may be responsible. V usage is TRBV6-1 and J usage is TRBJ2-5; D tentatively fits TRBD1 or TRBD2 (7 bases each). This CDR3 comprises 15 residues. Germline CDR1 is MNHNS and CDR2 is SASEGT. The CDR3 DNA sequence: TGTGCCAGGGGGCAGGGGGGGCGCTCCACAGAGACCCAGTACTTT. Protein product: CARGQGGRSTETQYF.

The gene calls are TRBV6-1 and TRBJ2-5; D tentatively reads TRBD1 or TRBD2 (6 bases each). CDR1 is MNHNS, CDR2 SASEGT, per germline. This CDR3 contains 14 residues. The CDR3 is CAALGGRDGEIQYF. Here the CDR3 DNA reads TGTGCGGCGCTCGGGGGCCGAGACGGAGAGATTCAGTACTTC.

The chain couples TRBV10-3 to TRBJ1-3; D might be TRBD1 (5 bases). The CDR3 runs to 15 residues. CDR1 is ENHRY and CDR2 is SYGVKD in the germline V gene. The V and J ends lost 11 bases and 0 bases respectively, with 17 bases between them. The DNA for the CDR3 is TGTGCCGTCCCCGGGACGCCAAGCTCTGGAAACACCATATATTTT. The encoded protein is CAVPGTPSSGNTIYF.

This clonotype was seen ten or more times. The CDR3 here is CASSPNRLGNEQFF. Here the CDR3 DNA reads TGTGCCAGCAGCCCCAACCGACTAGGCAATGAGCAGTTCTTC. The V gene is TRBV6-2 or TRBV6-3, the J gene TRBJ2-1; the D gene is possibly TRBD2 (6 bases). Germline V CDR1 and CDR2: MNHEY, SVGEGT. V was shortened by 6 bases and J by 6 bases, with 15 bases between the two germline ends. The length of the CDR3 is 14 residues.

The chain uses TRBV7-8 and TRBJ2-5; D is undetermined. Trimming took 0 bases from V and 5 from J, leaving 10 bases between them. Germline lookup yields CDR1 SGHVS and CDR2 FQNEAQ. The CDR3 is 14 amino acids. The CDR3 loop reads CASSLAIRIETQYF. CDR3 nucleotides: TGTGCCAGCAGCTTAGCGATCCGGATTGAGACCCAGTACTTC.

The gene calls are TRBV6-5 and TRBJ2-1, with 9 bases fitting TRBD2. Trimming cost V 0 bases and J 3 bases; bases outside gene matches: 6. CDR1 is MNHEY and CDR2 is SVGAGI in the germline V gene. The CDR3 length is 17 residues. The CDR3 reads CASSYSLSGRFYNEQFF. In DNA, the CDR3 is TGTGCCAGCAGTTACTCCCTAAGCGGGAGGTTCTACAATGAGCAGTTCTTC.

There are many counts of this clonotype. V gene TRBV4-1 combines with J gene TRBJ2-3; perhaps TRBD2 as D (5 bases). The ends were cut back, 0 bases at V and 6 bases at J, with 13 bases in the middle. Germline V gene sequence: CDR1 MGHRA, CDR2 YSYEKL. This CDR3 spans 15 amino acids. The DNA of the CDR3 is TGCGCCAGCAGCCAAGAAGAGCGGTATTGGGATACGCAGTATTTT. This sequence encodes CASSQEERYWDTQYF.

The count of this clonotype is one. The chain carries TRBV7-2 and TRBJ2-5; 7 nucleotides match TRBD2. The last part of the DNA fits TRBJ2-1 better; the J call may be wrong. This CDR3 is 14 amino acids long. CDR1 is SGHTA, CDR2 FQGNSA, per germline. CDR3 region: CASSSASGLNEQFF. In DNA form, the CDR3 reads TGTGCCAGCAGCTCCGCTAGCGGCTTGAATGAGCAGTTCTTC.

The chain uses TRBV6-1 and TRBJ2-3; possibly TRBD1 or TRBD2 for D (5 bases each). Germline values: CDR1 MNHNS, CDR2 SASEGT. This CDR3 has 15 amino acids. Trimming took off 8 bases at V and 7 bases at J, with 22 bases between the two ends. The CDR3 here is CASDSGRCAKNTQYF. In nucleotides, the CDR3 is TGTGCCAGCGACTCGGGGCGGTGTGCCAAAAATACGCAGTATTTT.

Judged by abundance, this clonotype is medium-sized. This chain uses TRBV27 with TRBJ2-1; D might be TRBD1 or TRBD2, each matching 6 bases. Germline V gene data show CDR1 as MNHEY and CDR2 as SMNVEV (reference sequence). The CDR3 is 16 amino acids. Trimming pared 0 bases from V and 5 bases from J, leaving 14 bases between. The chain's CDR3 is CASSLSIGGYDNEQFF. CDR3 DNA: TGTGCCAGCAGTTTATCTATCGGGGGCTACGACAATGAGCAGTTCTTC.

The V gene is TRBV4-2, the J gene TRBJ2-1; a possible D gene is TRBD1 (6 bases). The germline V and J ends were trimmed by 4 bases and 6 bases, with 13 bases remaining between them. This CDR3 has 14 residues. Germline V gene data show CDR1 as LGHNA and CDR2 as YNFKEQ. CDR3: CASSPLDRFNEQFF. CDR3 coding DNA: TGTGCCAGCAGCCCCCTGGACAGATTCAATGAGCAGTTCTTC.

On this clonotype: The junction departs from the called germline gene at one end, perhaps through a read error. The chain recombines TRBV6-1 with TRBJ2-1; weak D call: TRBD2 (6 bases). The CDR3 consists of 13 residues. Germline CDR1 MNHNS, CDR2 SASEGT. The CDR3 nucleotides are TGTGCCAGCAGAGAAGCGGGCTACAATGAGCAGTTCTTC. This sequence encodes CASREAGYNEQFF.